The 14 T cell receptor beta chains given below trace back to one sample, sequenced in a study of blood T cell repertoires in COVID-19. Assay: immunoSEQ multiplex PCR; the TCRdb copy retains only in-frame clones and omits some. This table holds about 310,000 clones, around 86% found once. Sequenced: peripheral blood. These TCRs come from a man between 50 and 59 years old with active or convalescent COVID-19.

Worth noting for this clone: The junction departs from the called germline gene at one end, perhaps through a read error. The rearrangement links TRBV3-1 (or the pseudogene TRBV3-2) to TRBJ2-1, with D maybe TRBD1 (5 bases). Germline-derived CDR1 and CDR2 are LGHDT and YNNKEL (reference sequence). The length of the CDR3 is 14 residues. The CDR3 region is CASGQGEVHNEQFF. CDR3 in DNA: TGTGCCAGCGGCCAGGGTGAGGTCCACAATGAGCAGTTCTTC.

This chain connects TRBV5-1 to TRBJ1-6, with 8 nucleotides matching TRBD1. Looked up from germline, CDR1 is SGHRS and CDR2 is YFSETQ. J lost 8 bases, V lost 0 bases, and 4 bases had no gene match. The CDR3 is 15 residues long. The CDR3 DNA reads as TGCGCCAGCAGCTTGGGGGCGACAGGGGATTCACCCCTCCACTTT. It specifies CASSLGATGDSPLHF. The full variable domain, completed using reference TRBV5-1 and TRBJ1-6, is KAGVTQTPRYLIKTRGQQVTLSCSPISGHRSVSWYQQTPGQGLQFLFEYFSETQRNKGNFPGRFSGRQFSNSRSEMNVSTLELGDSALYLCASSLGATGDSPLHFGNGTRLTVT.

Only one count was recorded for this clone. Here the CDR3 DNA reads TGTGCCAGCTCCCCCCGCAGTGCAATGAACACTGAAGCTTTCTTT. Its translation is CASSPRSAMNTEAFF. The rearrangement links TRBV18 to TRBJ1-1; D gene uncertain. Germline V lookup: CDR1 KGHSH, CDR2 LQKENI. V lost 6 bases and J lost 0, with 14 bases in between. The CDR3 contains 15 residues.

The chain couples TRBV19 to TRBJ1-5; 7 positions match TRBD1. V gave up 4 bases and J gave up 1 base; unmatched junction bases: 4. Germline CDR1 is LNHDA and CDR2 is SQIVND (reference sequence). This CDR3 is built from 15 residues. CDR3 sequence: CASSTTGQSNQPQHF. CDR3 DNA: TGTGCCAGTAGTACGACAGGGCAAAGCAATCAGCCCCAGCATTTT.

Worth noting for this clone: The junction departs from germline at one end; a sequencing error may be responsible. The J gene is TRBJ2-5, the V gene TRBV7-7; 12 bases agree with TRBD2. The CDR3 is 16 amino acids. Germline assignment: CDR1 SSHAT and CDR2 FNYEAQ (reference sequence). The CDR3 loop is CASSFGLAGNQETQYF. The CDR3 DNA reads TGTGCTAGCAGCTTCGGACTAGCGGGGAACCAAGAGACCCAGTACTTC. Supplemented by reference TRBV7-7 and TRBJ2-5, the full variable domain reads GAGVSQSPRYKVTKRGQDVTLRCDPISSHATLYWYQQALGQGPEFLTYFNYEAQPDKSGLPSDRFSAERPEGSISTLTIQRTEQRDSAMYRCASSFGLAGNQETQYFGPGTRLLVL.

The V call is TRBV28, the J call TRBJ2-1, with 7 bases matching TRBD2. This CDR3 comprises 16 residues. Germline-derived CDR1 and CDR2 are MDHEN and SYDVKM. The junction had 10 bases not matched to a gene; V was cut back by 6 bases and J by 2 bases. CDR3 coding DNA: TGTGCCAGCAGCTCACGAAGCGGGGCGGCCTACAATGAGCAGTTCTTC. It yields the protein CASSSRSGAAYNEQFF.

The chain recombines TRBV5-1 with TRBJ1-2; tentatively, D is TRBD1 (6 bases). Trimming took 1 base from V and 2 from J, leaving 12 bases between them. The germline V gene has CDR1 SGHRS and CDR2 YFSETQ. CDR3 length: 15 residues. CDR3 bases: TGCGCCAGCAGCTTGTTCGCAGGGACAAACTATGGCTACACCTTC. Translating it yields CASSLFAGTNYGYTF. Variable domain in full (rest from reference TRBV5-1 and TRBJ1-2): KAGVTQTPRYLIKTRGQQVTLSCSPISGHRSVSWYQQTPGQGLQFLFEYFSETQRNKGNFPGRFSGRQFSNSRSEMNVSTLELGDSALYLCASSLFAGTNYGYTFGSGTRLTVV.

A note on this clone: At the DNA level, this CDR3 is encoded by other sequences in the same sample as well. The gene calls are TRBV9 and TRBJ2-5; TRBD1 matches 10 bases. The trim removed 4 bases at V and 4 bases at J, leaving 7 bases unmatched. The CDR3 loop spans 15 amino acids. Germline-derived CDR1 and CDR2 are SGDLS and YYNGEE. This CDR3 reads CASSTRTGGGETQYF. CDR3 DNA: TGTGCCAGCAGCACGCGGACAGGGGGAGGAGAGACCCAGTACTTC.

This clone was recorded a few times. The chain links TRBV5-4 to TRBJ2-4; no clear D gene. V lost 4 bases and J 5 bases, leaving 4 bases between the germline ends. Germline V gives CDR1 SGHNT, CDR2 YYREEE (reference sequence). The CDR3 extends over 11 amino acids. CDR3 nucleotide sequence: TGTGCCAGCAGCCTCGAAAACATTCAGTACTTC. Encoded protein: CASSLENIQYF.

The CDR3 sequence: CASTRDRRGEAFF. The CDR3 DNA follows: TGTGCCAGCACCAGGGACAGGCGGGGGGAAGCTTTCTTT. The chain joins TRBV6-5 to TRBJ1-1, with TRBD1 identical over 8 bases. The CDR3 sequence is 13 residues long. V gave up 7 bases and J gave up 8 bases; unmatched junction bases: 9. Germline lookup yields CDR1 MNHEY and CDR2 SVGAGI.

The chain joins TRBV13 to TRBJ2-1, with a possible D match to TRBD2 (5 bases). From germline, CDR1 is PRHDT and CDR2 FYEKMQ (reference sequence). The CDR3 has 16 residues. V lost 1 base and J 0 bases, leaving 10 bases between the germline ends. The CDR3 coding sequence is TGTGCCAGCAGCTTAGTCAATCTAGCCTCCTACAATGAGCAGTTCTTC. Its protein is CASSLVNLASYNEQFF.

The table lists this clone with a few counts. The rearrangement uses TRBV21-1 and TRBJ1-3; the table's D gene call, TRBD1, was not cross checked with the DNA. TRBV21-1 is labeled a pseudogene. The CDR3 runs 20 residues. This chain's CDR3 is CASSKARPGGFSFSGNTIYF. CDR3 nucleotide sequence: TGTGCCAGCAGCAAAGCCCGGCCAGGGGGCTTCTCCTTCTCTGGAAACACCATATATTTT.

This clone was seen a single time. The V gene is TRBV10-3, the J gene TRBJ1-1; D is unclear. CDR1 and CDR2 from the germline V gene are ENHRY and SYGVKD. This CDR3 region has 14 residues. Trimming pared 6 bases from V and 1 base from J, leaving 12 bases between. The CDR3 DNA sequence: TGTGCCATCAGCCGACATGGATCGAACACTGAAGCTTTCTTT. Translating it yields CAISRHGSNTEAFF.

This clone was recorded a few times. CDR3 residues: CAWSAGQENSPLHF. CDR3 nucleotide sequence: TGTGCCTGGAGTGCCGGACAGGAGAATTCACCCCTCCACTTT. The chain carries TRBV30 and TRBJ1-6, with 7 bases fitting TRBD1. The J segment lost 7 bases and the V segment lost 1 base, leaving 4 bases of the junction unmatched. In germline, CDR1 is GTSNPN, CDR2 SVGIG (reference sequence). CDR3 length: 14 residues.